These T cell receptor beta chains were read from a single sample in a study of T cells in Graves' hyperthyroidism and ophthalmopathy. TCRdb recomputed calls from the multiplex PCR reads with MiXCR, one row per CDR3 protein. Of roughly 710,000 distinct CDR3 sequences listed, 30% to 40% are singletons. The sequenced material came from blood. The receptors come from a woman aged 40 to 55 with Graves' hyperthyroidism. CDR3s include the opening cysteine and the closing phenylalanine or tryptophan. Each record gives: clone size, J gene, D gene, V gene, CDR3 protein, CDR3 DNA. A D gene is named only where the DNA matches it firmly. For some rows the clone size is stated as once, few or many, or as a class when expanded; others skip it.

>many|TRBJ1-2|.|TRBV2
CASISTEPYGYTF
TGTGCCAGCATTTCGACAGAGCCATATGGCTACACCTTC
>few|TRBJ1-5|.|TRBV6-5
CASSTLEGRGNQPQHF
TGTGCCAGCAGTACCCTAGAGGGTCGGGGCAATCAGCCCCAGCATTTT
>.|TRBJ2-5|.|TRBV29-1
CSVGMSETGNQPQYF
TGCAGCGTTGGGATGTCGGAGACAGGCAATCAGCCCCAGTACTTC
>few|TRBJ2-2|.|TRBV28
CASKQGLELFF
TGTGCCAGCAAACAGGGTTTGGAGCTGTTTTTT
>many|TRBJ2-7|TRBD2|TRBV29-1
CSVGEGTSGTEQYF
TGCAGCGTCGGCGAGGGGACTAGCGGGACGGAGCAGTACTTC
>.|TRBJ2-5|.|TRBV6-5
CASSGWRETQYF
TGTGCCAGCAGTGGCTGGCGGGAGACCCAGTACTTC
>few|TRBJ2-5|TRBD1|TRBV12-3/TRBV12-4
CASSLNRGEAQYF
TGTGCCAGCAGTTTAAACAGGGGTGAGGCCCAGTACTTC
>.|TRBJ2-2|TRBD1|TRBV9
CASSVDTGARELFF
TGTGCCAGCAGCGTAGATACAGGGGCCCGGGAGCTGTTTTTT
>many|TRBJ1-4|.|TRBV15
CATSRTTGKLFF
TGTGCCACCAGCAGAACTACAGGAAAACTGTTTTTT
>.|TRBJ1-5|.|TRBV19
CASSIAASSMSQPQHF
TGTGCCAGTAGTATCGCTGCGTCTTCTATGAGTCAGCCCCAGCATTTT
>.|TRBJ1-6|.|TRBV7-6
CASSLEAGGDSPLHF
TGTGCCAGCAGCTTAGAGGCTGGGGGTGATTCACCCCTCCACTTT
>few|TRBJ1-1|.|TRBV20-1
CSADKAPGTEAFF
TGCAGTGCCGATAAAGCCCCCGGCACTGAAGCTTTCTTT
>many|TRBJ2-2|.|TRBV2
CASSWLGTGELFF
TGTGCCAGCTCATGGTTAGGCACCGGGGAGCTGTTTTTT
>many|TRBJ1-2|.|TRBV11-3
CASSLSRANYGYTF
TGTGCCAGCAGCTTGTCCAGGGCTAACTATGGCTACACCTTC
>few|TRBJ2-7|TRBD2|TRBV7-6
CASSQDLAVKSYEQYF
TGTGCCAGCAGCCAAGACCTAGCGGTTAAATCCTACGAGCAGTACTTC
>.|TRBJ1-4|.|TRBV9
CASSPSSTNEKLFF
TGTGCCAGCTCACCCAGTTCAACTAATGAAAAACTGTTTTTT
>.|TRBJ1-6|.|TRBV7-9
CASSSLATYNSPLHF
TGTGCCAGCAGCTCGCTAGCCACCTATAATTCACCCCTCCACTTT
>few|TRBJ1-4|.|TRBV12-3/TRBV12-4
CASSFWGANEKLFF
TGTGCCAGCAGTTTTTGGGGAGCTAATGAAAAACTGTTTTTT
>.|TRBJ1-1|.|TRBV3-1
CASSQGRVTEAFF
TGTGCCAGCAGCCAGGGCCGAGTTACTGAAGCTTTCTTT
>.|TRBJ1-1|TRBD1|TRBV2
CASRNEGQEASF
TGTGCCAGCAGGAACGAAGGACAGGAAGCTTCCTTT
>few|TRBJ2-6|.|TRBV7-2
CASSYFTSSGANVLTF
TGTGCCAGCAGCTATTTCACGAGCTCTGGGGCCAACGTCCTGACTTTC
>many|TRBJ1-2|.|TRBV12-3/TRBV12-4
CASSPLSYGYTF
TGTGCCAGCAGTCCCCTCTCTTATGGCTACACCTTC
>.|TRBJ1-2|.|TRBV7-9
CASSDGGTRGYGGYTF
TGTGCCAGCAGCGACGGGGGGACGAGGGGCTACGGTGGCTACACCTTC
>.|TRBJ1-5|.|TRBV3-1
CASSQYDQPQHF
TGTGCCAGCAGCCAGTATGATCAGCCCCAGCATTTT
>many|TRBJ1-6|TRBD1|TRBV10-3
CAIKPTGTDNSPLHF
TGTGCCATCAAACCGACCGGGACAGATAATTCACCCCTCCACTTT
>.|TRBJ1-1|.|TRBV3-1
CASSQAHLNTEAFF
TGTGCCAGCAGCCAAGCCCATCTGAACACTGAAGCTTTCTTT
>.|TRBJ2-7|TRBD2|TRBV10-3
CASALRETSGYEQYF
TGTGCCAGCGCCCTGCGGGAGACTAGCGGCTACGAGCAGTACTTC
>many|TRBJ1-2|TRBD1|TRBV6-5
CASSYETGHGYTF
TGTGCCAGCAGTTACGAGACAGGGCATGGCTACACCTTC
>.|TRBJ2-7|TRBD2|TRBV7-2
CASSGSGRASYEQYF
TGTGCCAGCAGCGGGAGCGGGAGGGCATCCTACGAGCAGTACTTC